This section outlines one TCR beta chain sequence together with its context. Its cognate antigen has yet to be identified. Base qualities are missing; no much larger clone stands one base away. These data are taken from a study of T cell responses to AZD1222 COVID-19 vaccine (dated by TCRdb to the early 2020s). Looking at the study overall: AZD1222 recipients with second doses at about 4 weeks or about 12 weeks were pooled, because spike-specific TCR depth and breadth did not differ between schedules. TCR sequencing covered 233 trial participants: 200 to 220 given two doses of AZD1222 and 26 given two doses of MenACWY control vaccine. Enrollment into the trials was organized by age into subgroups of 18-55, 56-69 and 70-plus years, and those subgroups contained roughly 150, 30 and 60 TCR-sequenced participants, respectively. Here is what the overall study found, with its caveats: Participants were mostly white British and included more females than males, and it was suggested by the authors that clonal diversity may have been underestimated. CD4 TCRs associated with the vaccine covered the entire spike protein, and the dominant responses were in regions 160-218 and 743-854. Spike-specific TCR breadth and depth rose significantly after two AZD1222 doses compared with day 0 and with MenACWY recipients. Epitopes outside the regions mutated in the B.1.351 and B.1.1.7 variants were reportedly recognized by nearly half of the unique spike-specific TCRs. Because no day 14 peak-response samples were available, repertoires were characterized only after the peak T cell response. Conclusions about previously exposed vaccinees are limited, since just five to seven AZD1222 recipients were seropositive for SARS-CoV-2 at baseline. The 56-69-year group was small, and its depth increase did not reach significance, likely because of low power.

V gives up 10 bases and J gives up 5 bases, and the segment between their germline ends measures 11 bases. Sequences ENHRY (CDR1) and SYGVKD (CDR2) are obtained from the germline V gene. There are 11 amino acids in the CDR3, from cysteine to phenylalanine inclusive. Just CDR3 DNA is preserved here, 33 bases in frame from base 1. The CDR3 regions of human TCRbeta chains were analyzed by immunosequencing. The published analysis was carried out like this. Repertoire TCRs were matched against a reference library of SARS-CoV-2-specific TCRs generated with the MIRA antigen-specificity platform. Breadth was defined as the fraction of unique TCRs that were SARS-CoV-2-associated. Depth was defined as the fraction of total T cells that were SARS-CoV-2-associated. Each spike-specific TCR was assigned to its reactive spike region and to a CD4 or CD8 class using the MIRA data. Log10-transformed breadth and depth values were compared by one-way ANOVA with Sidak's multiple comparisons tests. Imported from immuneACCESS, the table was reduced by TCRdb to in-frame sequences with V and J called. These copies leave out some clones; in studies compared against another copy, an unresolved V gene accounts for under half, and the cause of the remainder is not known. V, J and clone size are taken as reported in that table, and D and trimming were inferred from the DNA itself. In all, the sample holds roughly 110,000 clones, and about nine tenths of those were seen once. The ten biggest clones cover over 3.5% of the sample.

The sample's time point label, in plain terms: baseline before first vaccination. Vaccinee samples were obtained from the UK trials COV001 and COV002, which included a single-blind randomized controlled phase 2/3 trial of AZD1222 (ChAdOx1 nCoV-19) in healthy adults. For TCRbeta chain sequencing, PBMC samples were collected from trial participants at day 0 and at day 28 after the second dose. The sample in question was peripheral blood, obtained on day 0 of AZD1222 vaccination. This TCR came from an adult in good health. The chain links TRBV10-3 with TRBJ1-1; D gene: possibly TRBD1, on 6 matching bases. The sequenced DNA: TGTGCCACCTCAGGGGAAACTGAAGCTTTCTTT. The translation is CATSGETEAFF.